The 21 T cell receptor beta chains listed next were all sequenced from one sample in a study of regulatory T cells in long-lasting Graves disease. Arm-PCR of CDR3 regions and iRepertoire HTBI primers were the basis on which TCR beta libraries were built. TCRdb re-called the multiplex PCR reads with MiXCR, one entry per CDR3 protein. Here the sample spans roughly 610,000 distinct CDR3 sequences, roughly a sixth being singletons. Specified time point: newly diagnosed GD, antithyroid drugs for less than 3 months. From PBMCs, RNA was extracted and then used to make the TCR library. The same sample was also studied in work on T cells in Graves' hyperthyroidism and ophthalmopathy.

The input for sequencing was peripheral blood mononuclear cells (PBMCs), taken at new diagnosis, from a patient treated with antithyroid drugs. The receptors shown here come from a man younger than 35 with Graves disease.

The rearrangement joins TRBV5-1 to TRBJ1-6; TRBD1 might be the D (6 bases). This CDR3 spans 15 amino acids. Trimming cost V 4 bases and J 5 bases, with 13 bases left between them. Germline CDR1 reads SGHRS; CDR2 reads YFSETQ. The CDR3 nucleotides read TGCGCCAGCAGCCCTAACAGGGCCGATAATTCACCCCTCCACTTT. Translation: CASSPNRADNSPLHF.

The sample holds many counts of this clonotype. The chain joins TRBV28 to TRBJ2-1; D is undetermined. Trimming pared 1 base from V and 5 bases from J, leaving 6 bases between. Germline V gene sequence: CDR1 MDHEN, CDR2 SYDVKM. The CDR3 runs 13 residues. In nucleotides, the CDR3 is TGTGCCAGCAGTTTATCGATGAACAATGAGCAGTTCTTC. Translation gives CASSLSMNNEQFF.

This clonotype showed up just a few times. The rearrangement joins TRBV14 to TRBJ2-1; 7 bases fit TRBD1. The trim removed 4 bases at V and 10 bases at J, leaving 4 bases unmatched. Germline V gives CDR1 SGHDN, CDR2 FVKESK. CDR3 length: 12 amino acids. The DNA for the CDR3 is TGTGCCAGCAGCCGGGACAGTCGCGAGCAGTTCTTC. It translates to CASSRDSREQFF.

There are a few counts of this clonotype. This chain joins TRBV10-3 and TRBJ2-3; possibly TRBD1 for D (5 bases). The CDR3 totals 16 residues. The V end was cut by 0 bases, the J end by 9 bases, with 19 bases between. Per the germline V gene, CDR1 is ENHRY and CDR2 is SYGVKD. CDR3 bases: TGTGCCATCAGTGAGTCGCAGGGCAAGGGCTCAGGGACGCAGTATTTT. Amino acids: CAISESQGKGSGTQYF.

CDR3 in DNA: TGTGCCACCAATAGGGGGCTAAGTACAGATACGCAGTATTTT. It translates to CATNRGLSTDTQYF. The chain recombines TRBV28 with TRBJ2-3; 7 bases fit TRBD1. Losses at the gene ends were 10 bases for V and 3 bases for J; bases not matched to a gene: 10. From germline, CDR1 is MDHEN and CDR2 SYDVKM. This CDR3 has 14 amino acids.

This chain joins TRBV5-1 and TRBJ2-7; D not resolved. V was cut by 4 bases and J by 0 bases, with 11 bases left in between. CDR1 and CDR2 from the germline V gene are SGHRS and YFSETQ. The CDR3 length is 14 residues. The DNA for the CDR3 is TGCGCCAGCAGCCCTTTCGAGAGCTCCTACGAGCAGTACTTC. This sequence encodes CASSPFESSYEQYF.

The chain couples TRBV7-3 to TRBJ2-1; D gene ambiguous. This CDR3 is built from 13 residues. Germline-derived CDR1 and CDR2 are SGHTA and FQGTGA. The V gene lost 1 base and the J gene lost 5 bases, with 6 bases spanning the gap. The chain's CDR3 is CASSLMQDNEQFF. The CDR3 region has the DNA TGTGCCAGCAGCTTAATGCAAGACAATGAGCAGTTCTTC.

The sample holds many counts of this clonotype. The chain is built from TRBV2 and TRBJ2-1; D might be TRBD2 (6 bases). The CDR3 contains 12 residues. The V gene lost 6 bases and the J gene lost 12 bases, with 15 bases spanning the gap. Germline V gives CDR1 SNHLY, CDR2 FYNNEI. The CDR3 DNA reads TGTGCCAGCAGGGGGGGTCCAGAGGGGCAGTTCTTC. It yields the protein CASRGGPEGQFF.

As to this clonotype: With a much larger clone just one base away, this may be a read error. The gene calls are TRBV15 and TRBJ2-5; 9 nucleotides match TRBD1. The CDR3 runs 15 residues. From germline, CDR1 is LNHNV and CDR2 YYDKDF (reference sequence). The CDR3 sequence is CVTSPRTGVRETQYF. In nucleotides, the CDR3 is TGTGTCACCAGCCCTAGGACAGGGGTCCGGGAGACCCAGTACTTC.

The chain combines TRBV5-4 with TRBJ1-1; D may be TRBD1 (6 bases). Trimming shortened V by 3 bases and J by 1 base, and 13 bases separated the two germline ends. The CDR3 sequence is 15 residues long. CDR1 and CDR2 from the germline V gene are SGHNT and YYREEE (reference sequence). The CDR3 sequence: CASSSGGRGNTEAFF. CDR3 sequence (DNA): TGTGCCAGCAGCTCGGGGGGGCGCGGGAACACTGAAGCTTTCTTT.

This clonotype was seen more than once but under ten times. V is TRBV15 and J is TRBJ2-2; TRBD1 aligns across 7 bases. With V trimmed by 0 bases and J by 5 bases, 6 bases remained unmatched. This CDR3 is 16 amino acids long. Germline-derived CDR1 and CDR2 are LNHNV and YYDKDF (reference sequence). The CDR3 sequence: CATSRDRAGGTGELFF. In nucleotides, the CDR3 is TGTGCCACCAGCAGAGATCGGGCAGGGGGTACCGGGGAGCTGTTTTTT.

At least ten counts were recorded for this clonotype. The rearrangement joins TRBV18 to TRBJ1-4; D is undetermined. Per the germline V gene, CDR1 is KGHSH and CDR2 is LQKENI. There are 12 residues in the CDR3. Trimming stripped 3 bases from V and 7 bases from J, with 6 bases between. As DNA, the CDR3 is TGTGCCAGCTCACCTAGTGGTGAAAAACTGTTTTTT. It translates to CASSPSGEKLFF.

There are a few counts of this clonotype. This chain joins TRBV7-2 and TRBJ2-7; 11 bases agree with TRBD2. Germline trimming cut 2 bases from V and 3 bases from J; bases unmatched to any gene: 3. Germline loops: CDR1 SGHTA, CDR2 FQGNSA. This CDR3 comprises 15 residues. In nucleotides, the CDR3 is TGTGCCAGCAGCTTACCGACTAGCGGGGACTACGAGCAGTACTTC. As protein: CASSLPTSGDYEQYF. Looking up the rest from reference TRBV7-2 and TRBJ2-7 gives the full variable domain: GAGVSQSPSNKVTEKGKDVELRCDPISGHTALYWYRQSLGQGLEFLIYFQGNSAPDKSGLPSDRFSAERTGGSVSTLTIQRTQQEDSAVYLCASSLPTSGDYEQYFGPGTRLTVT.

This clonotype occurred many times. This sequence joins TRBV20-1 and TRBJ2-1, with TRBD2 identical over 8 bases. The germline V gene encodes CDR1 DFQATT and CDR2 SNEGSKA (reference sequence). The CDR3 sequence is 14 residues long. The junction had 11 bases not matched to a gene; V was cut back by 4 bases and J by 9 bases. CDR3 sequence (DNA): TGCAGTGCTACCCTATTGGGACTAGATGTTGAGCAGTTCTTC. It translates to CSATLLGLDVEQFF.

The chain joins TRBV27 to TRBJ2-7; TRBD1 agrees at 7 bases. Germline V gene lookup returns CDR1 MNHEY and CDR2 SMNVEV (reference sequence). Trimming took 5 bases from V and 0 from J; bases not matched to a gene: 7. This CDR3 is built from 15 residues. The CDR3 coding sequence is TGTGCCAGCAGTGTAACAGGGGTGCTCTCCTACGAGCAGTACTTC. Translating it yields CASSVTGVLSYEQYF.

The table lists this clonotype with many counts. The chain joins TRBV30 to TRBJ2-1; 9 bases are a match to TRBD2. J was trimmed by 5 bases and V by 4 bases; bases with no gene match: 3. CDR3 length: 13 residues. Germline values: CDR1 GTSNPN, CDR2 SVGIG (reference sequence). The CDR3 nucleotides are TGTGCCTGGACTAGCGGGACAAACAATGAGCAGTTCTTC. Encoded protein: CAWTSGTNNEQFF.

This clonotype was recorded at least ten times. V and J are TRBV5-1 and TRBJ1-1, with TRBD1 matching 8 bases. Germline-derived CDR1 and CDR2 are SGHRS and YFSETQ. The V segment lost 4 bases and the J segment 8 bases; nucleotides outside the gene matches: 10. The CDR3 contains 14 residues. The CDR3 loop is CASSPKGQDEEAFF. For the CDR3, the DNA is TGCGCCAGCAGCCCGAAGGGACAGGACGAAGAAGCTTTCTTT.

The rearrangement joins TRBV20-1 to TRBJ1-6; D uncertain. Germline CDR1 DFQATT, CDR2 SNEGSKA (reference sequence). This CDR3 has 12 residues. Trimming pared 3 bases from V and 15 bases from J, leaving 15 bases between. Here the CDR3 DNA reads TGCAGTGCTAGGGCCCCAAATCTCTTCCTCCACTTT. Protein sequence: CSARAPNLFLHF.

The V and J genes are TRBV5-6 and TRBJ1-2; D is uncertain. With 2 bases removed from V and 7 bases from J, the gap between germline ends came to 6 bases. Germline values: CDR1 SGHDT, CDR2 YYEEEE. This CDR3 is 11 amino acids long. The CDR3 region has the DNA TGTGCCAGCAGCTTAGATCTTGGCTACACCTTC. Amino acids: CASSLDLGYTF.

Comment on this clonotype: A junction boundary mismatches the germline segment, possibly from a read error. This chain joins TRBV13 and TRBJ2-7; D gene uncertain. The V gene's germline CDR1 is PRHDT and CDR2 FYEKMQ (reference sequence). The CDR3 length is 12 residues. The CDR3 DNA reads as TGTGCCAGCAGCTTAGAGAGTTACGGGCAGTACTTC. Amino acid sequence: CASSLESYGQYF. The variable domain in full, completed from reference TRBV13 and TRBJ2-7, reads AAGVIQSPRHLIKEKRETATLKCYPIPRHDTVYWYQQGPGQDPQFLISFYEKMQSDKGSIPDRFSAQQFSDYHSELNMSSLELGDSALYFCASSLESYGQYFGPGTRLTVT.

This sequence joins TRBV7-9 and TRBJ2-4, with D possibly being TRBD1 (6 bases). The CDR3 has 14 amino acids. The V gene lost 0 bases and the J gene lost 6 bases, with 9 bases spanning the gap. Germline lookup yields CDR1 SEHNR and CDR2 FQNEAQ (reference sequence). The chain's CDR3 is CASSLAQGSNIQYF. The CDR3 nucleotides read TGTGCCAGCAGCTTAGCACAGGGTTCAAACATTCAGTACTTC.